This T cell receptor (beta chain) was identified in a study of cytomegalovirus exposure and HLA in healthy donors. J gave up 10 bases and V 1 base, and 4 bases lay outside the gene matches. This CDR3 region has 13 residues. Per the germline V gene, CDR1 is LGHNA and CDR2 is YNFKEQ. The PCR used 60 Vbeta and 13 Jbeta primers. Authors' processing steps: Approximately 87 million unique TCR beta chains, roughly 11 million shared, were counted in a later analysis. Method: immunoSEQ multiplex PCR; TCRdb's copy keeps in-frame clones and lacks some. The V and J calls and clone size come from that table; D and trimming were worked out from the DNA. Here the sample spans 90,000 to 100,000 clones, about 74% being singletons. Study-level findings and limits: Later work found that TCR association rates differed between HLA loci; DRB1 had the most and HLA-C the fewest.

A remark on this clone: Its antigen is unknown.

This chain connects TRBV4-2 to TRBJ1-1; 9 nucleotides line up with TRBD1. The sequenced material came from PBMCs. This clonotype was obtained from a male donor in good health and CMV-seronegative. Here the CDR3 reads CASSQGDRELAFF. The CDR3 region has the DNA TGTGCCAGCAGCCAAGGGGACAGGGAGTTAGCTTTCTTT.